Below, one TCR beta chain is given with its context. This clonotype was seen at least ten times. Which antigen it targets is not known. Per-nucleotide qualities are absent, and no much larger clonotype sits a single base away. Library creation used PCR. Sequenced on an Illumina MiSeq. TCRdb redid the processing of the public reads, applying fastp at Q25 and MiXCR, and retained in-frame beta chains. Each record represents a unique CDR3 protein, reported with the most common genes and DNA among its rows. Across this sample there are 15,000 or so distinct CDR3 sequences, with approximately 35% seen only once. In total, the top ten clones hold 1.6% of the sample. This record comes from a study of regulatory and conventional T cells in breast cancer (dated by TCRdb to 2013 to 2016). V and J lose 9 bases and 1 base, and a span of 13 bases separates them. The CDR3 numbers 14 residues from cysteine through phenylalanine. The retained sequence is limited to the CDR3, 42 bases, with the frame set at the first base. CDR1 and CDR2, looked up from the germline V gene, are SGHTA and FQGNSA.

This TCR came from a female donor in good health. Sequenced material: conventional T cells from blood. Rearrangement joined TRBV7-2 to TRBJ2-1; the D gene is perhaps TRBD2, from 5 matching bases. The sequenced DNA: TGTGCCAGTTCAGGTAGCGCTTCCTACAATGAGCAGTTCTTC. This translates into CASSGSASYNEQFF.